One sample yielded the 22 T cell receptor beta chains listed below, sequenced in a study of cytomegalovirus exposure and HLA in healthy donors. The repertoire was sequenced with immunoSEQ multiplex PCR; TCRdb's copy has only in-frame clones and lacks some. The sample consists of about 310,000 clones, 88% of them appearing once. What was sequenced was PBMCs. The receptors originated from a man under 40 in good health and CMV-seronegative.

The chain links TRBV7-2 to TRBJ2-7, with 12 bases fitting TRBD2. With 4 bases clipped from V and 5 bases from J, the junction kept 6 bases outside the gene matches. Germline V gene lookup returns CDR1 SGHTA and CDR2 FQGNSA. This CDR3 spans 15 amino acids. The CDR3 is CASSSLAGGLDEQYF. The CDR3 DNA follows: TGTGCCAGCAGCTCCCTAGCGGGGGGGCTCGACGAGCAGTACTTC.

The chain recombines TRBV5-8 with TRBJ1-1, with D possibly matching TRBD1 (6 bases). The CDR3 is made up of 20 amino acids. Germline CDR1 and CDR2: SGHTS and YDEGEE. V lost 1 base, J lost 2 bases, and 27 bases lay in between. Written as DNA, the CDR3 is TGTGCCAGCAGCTTGTTGTTGGTTCTGGGGGGGCCACAAGTTAACACTGAAGCTTTCTTT. Its translation is CASSLLLVLGGPQVNTEAFF.

This rearrangement joins TRBV11-2 to TRBJ2-7, with D possibly TRBD1 on 6 matching bases. Between the trimmed V and J ends, which lost 2 bases and 4 bases, there was a span of 15 bases. Germline lookup yields CDR1 SGHAT and CDR2 FQNNGV. The CDR3 contains 15 residues. The CDR3 spells CASSLRFRGGYEQYF. DNA for the CDR3: TGTGCCAGCAGCTTACGGTTCAGGGGCGGGTACGAGCAGTACTTC.

The chain recombines TRBV6-5 with TRBJ2-5; the match to TRBD1 covers 11 bases. This CDR3 contains 15 residues. The junction had 5 bases not matched to a gene; V was cut back by 6 bases and J by 2 bases. CDR1 and CDR2 from the germline V gene are MNHEY and SVGAGI. For the CDR3, the DNA is TGTGCCAGCAGACTGGACAGGGGGCGACAAGAGACCCAGTACTTC. Its protein is CASRLDRGRQETQYF.

The V call is TRBV4-1, the J call TRBJ2-7; TRBD1 is a possible D gene (6 bases). Germline lookup yields CDR1 MGHRA and CDR2 YSYEKL. This CDR3 contains 17 residues. Trimming stripped 4 bases from V and 4 bases from J, with 23 bases between. This CDR3 reads CASSRALGTLGEYEQYF. In DNA form, the CDR3 reads TGCGCCAGCAGCCGAGCCTTAGGGACACTTGGAGAGTACGAGCAGTACTTC.

The V gene is TRBV5-5, the J gene TRBJ1-2; a possible D gene is TRBD1 (5 bases). Germline V gene data show CDR1 as SGHKS and CDR2 as YYEKEE (reference sequence). V was trimmed by 4 bases and J by 4 bases, leaving 17 bases between them. CDR3 length equals 15 residues. CDR3 nucleotide sequence: TGTGCCAGCAGCGCCTTTCCAGGGTCCGGCTATGGCTACACCTTC. Translation gives CASSAFPGSGYGYTF. The full variable domain, in which reference TRBV5-5 and TRBJ1-2 provide the parts outside the CDR3, is DAGVTQSPTHLIKTRGQQVTLRCSPISGHKSVSWYQQVLGQGPQFIFQYYEKEERGRGNFPDRFSARQFPNYSSELNVNALLLGDSALYLCASSAFPGSGYGYTFGSGTRLTVV.

V usage is TRBV6-1 and J usage is TRBJ1-1; TRBD1 matches at 8 bases. CDR3 length: 15 amino acids. After removal of 6 bases from V and 0 bases from J, the junction contained 6 bases not matched to a gene. Germline CDR1 is MNHNS and CDR2 is SASEGT. The CDR3 DNA follows: TGTGCCAGCAGGACCCCAGGGGGCATGAACACTGAAGCTTTCTTT. Its translation: CASRTPGGMNTEAFF.

The V and J genes are TRBV15 and TRBJ1-2, with D tentatively TRBD1 (6 bases). Trimming removed 0 bases at V and 4 bases at J, with 9 bases between. This CDR3 is 14 amino acids long. Looked up from germline, CDR1 is LNHNV and CDR2 is YYDKDF (reference sequence). The CDR3, as DNA: TGTGCCACCAGCAGAGATACGACAGGCTATGGCTACACCTTC. Translated: CATSRDTTGYGYTF.

This sequence joins TRBV5-8 and TRBJ1-5; D ambiguous. This CDR3 region has 12 residues. The germline CDR1 and CDR2 sequences are SGHTS and YDEGEE. Trimming took off 6 bases at V and 7 bases at J, with 11 bases between the two ends. The CDR3 sequence is CASIRGGQPQHF. The CDR3 DNA follows: TGTGCCAGCATCCGGGGAGGGCAGCCCCAGCATTTT.

V is TRBV2 and J is TRBJ2-2; D is possibly TRBD2 (6 bases). Germline V gives CDR1 SNHLY, CDR2 FYNNEI. The CDR3 consists of 14 residues. Trimming removed 3 bases at V and 8 bases at J, with 13 bases between. DNA for the CDR3: TGTGCCAGCAGTGACAATAGGAGGGCGGGGGAGCTGTTTTTT. This sequence encodes CASSDNRRAGELFF.

This clone was detected a few times. This chain connects TRBV2 to TRBJ1-6; 7 bases agree with TRBD1. CDR3 size: 15 residues. Germline values: CDR1 SNHLY, CDR2 FYNNEI. Unmatched junction bases numbered 3, after V lost 0 bases and J lost 7 bases. The CDR3 region has the DNA TGTGCCAGCAGTGAAGCGACAGGGCGGAATTCACCCCTCCACTTT. Translating it yields CASSEATGRNSPLHF.

The chain has TRBV5-1 and TRBJ1-1; 8 bases are shared with TRBD1. Per germline, CDR1 SGHRS and CDR2 YFSETQ. The CDR3 extends over 14 amino acids. Trimming at V came to 5 bases and at J to 4 bases, leaving 7 bases not matched to a gene. The CDR3 coding sequence is TGCGCCAGCAGACCGACAGGGGATGGCACTGAAGCTTTCTTT. This sequence encodes CASRPTGDGTEAFF.

The V and J genes are TRBV5-6 and TRBJ1-6; unclear D gene. Germline CDR1 is SGHDT and CDR2 is YYEEEE. The CDR3 totals 13 residues. Trimming removed 4 bases at V and 10 bases at J, with 12 bases between. CDR3 in DNA: TGTGCCAGCAGCCAAGTCGGGGAATCACCCCTCCACTTT. It specifies CASSQVGESPLHF.

CDR3 DNA sequence: TGTGCCAGCAGATCCGCACAGTTCAAAGAGACCCAGTACTTC. It codes for CASRSAQFKETQYF. The chain couples TRBV6-5 to TRBJ2-5, with D hard to call. The V gene's germline CDR1 is MNHEY and CDR2 SVGAGI. The CDR3 runs 14 residues. Trimming left V 6 bases short and J 3 bases short, with 14 bases between.

The chain recombines TRBV6-1 with TRBJ2-7, with 7 bases lining up with TRBD1. V lost 8 bases and J lost 5; bases outside the gene matches: 9. Looked up from germline, CDR1 is MNHNS and CDR2 is SASEGT. The CDR3 runs to 13 residues. This chain's CDR3 is CASANRGVNEQYF. The CDR3 bases are TGTGCCAGCGCCAACAGGGGCGTCAACGAGCAGTACTTC.

V and J are TRBV7-6 and TRBJ2-1; TRBD2 matches at 7 bases. J lost 3 bases, V lost 4 bases, and 9 bases had no gene match. Per germline, CDR1 SGHVS and CDR2 FNYEAQ. This CDR3 spans 16 amino acids. The CDR3 protein is CASSSTRLAGYNEQFF. In nucleotides, the CDR3 is TGTGCCAGCAGCTCGACGAGATTAGCGGGCTACAATGAGCAGTTCTTC.

This chain uses TRBV4-1 with TRBJ1-3; D not certain. The CDR3 length is 16 residues. V dropped 3 bases and J dropped 0 bases, with 12 bases sitting between them. Germline values: CDR1 MGHRA, CDR2 YSYEKL. This chain's CDR3 is CASSQTETSSGNTIYF. The CDR3 DNA reads as TGCGCCAGCAGCCAGACTGAAACCAGCTCTGGAAACACCATATATTTT.

This rearrangement joins TRBV4-3 to TRBJ2-1; D is possibly TRBD2 (6 bases). The V gene lost 0 bases and the J gene lost 9 bases, with 15 bases spanning the gap. Germline assignment: CDR1 LGHNA and CDR2 YSLEER. This CDR3 has 15 amino acids. CDR3 in amino acids: CASSQDSREWGEQFF. CDR3 bases: TGCGCCAGCAGCCAAGATTCCCGGGAGTGGGGTGAGCAGTTCTTC.

The rearrangement joins TRBV7-8 to TRBJ2-2; 10 bases agree with TRBD2. The germline CDR1 and CDR2 sequences are SGHVS and FQNEAQ. CDR3 size: 19 residues. Unmatched junction bases numbered 8, after V lost 0 bases and J lost 1 base. Written as DNA, the CDR3 is TGTGCCAGCAGCTTAGCGGTTCTAGCGGGGGTCCTGAACACCGGGGAGCTGTTTTTT. Translated: CASSLAVLAGVLNTGELFF.

This chain links TRBV5-1 with TRBJ2-7; 9 nucleotides agree with TRBD1. Germline V gene lookup returns CDR1 SGHRS and CDR2 YFSETQ. This CDR3 spans 14 amino acids. The junction had 9 bases not matched to a gene; V was cut back by 6 bases and J by 5 bases. CDR3 coding DNA: TGCGCCAGCACCTCCGGGACAGGGAGCAACGAGCAGTACTTC. Its protein is CASTSGTGSNEQYF.

The table lists this clone with a few counts. The V and J genes are TRBV7-2 and TRBJ1-2; D perhaps matches TRBD1 (5 bases). Between the trimmed V and J ends, which lost 1 base and 3 bases, there was a span of 6 bases. The CDR3 sequence is 13 residues long. Germline V gives CDR1 SGHTA, CDR2 FQGNSA. This chain's CDR3 is CASSLGQYYGYTF. DNA for the CDR3: TGTGCCAGCAGCTTAGGACAGTACTATGGCTACACCTTC.

The J gene is TRBJ2-3, the V gene TRBV15; D perhaps matches TRBD1 (6 bases). The CDR3 covers 14 residues. V was pared by 4 bases and J by 1 base, with 9 bases between. Germline V gene lookup returns CDR1 LNHNV and CDR2 YYDKDF (reference sequence). The CDR3 sequence: CATSIHRGTDTQYF. CDR3 in DNA: TGTGCCACCAGCATTCACAGGGGCACAGATACGCAGTATTTT.